This T cell receptor beta chain was recorded in a study of CD8 T cells in ankylosing spondylitis. Study-wide results and limits: Matched synovial fluid from ankylosing spondylitis patients was reported to be enriched for disease-linked clones. A TCR beta motif of several highly homologous variants appeared characteristic of ankylosing spondylitis blood.

Quantitative 5'-RACE was performed with molecular barcodes, and it yielded the TCR beta libraries. TCRdb re-called the 5' RACE reads with MiXCR, one entry per CDR3 protein. The sample lists a few hundred thousand distinct CDR3 sequences, more than 20% occurring once. There are 14 residues in the CDR3. CDR1 is GTSNPN and CDR2 is SVGIG in the germline V gene (reference sequence). V dropped 1 base and J dropped 1; count of bases not matched to a gene: 2. In regard to this clonotype: The antigen remains undetermined.

Sequenced sample: blood, either unsorted or a sorted T cell fraction (not recorded which). The rearrangement links TRBV30 to TRBJ2-7; 9 nucleotides match TRBD1. This receptor was taken from a male donor with ankylosing spondylitis or in good health (not recorded which). In nucleotides, the CDR3 is TGTGCCTGGAGTGAGGGGACAGGGTCCTACGAGCAGTACTTC. Encoded protein: CAWSEGTGSYEQYF. The variable domain in full, completed from reference TRBV30 and TRBJ2-7, reads SQTIHQWPATLVQPVGSPLSLECTVEGTSNPNLYWYRQAAGRGLQLLFYSVGIGQISSEVPQNLSASRPQDRQFILSSKKLLLSDSGFYLCAWSEGTGSYEQYFGPGTRLTVT.